A selection of T cell receptor beta chains follows, all from one sample in a study of PD-1 blockade in classical Hodgkin lymphoma. Generated by immunoSEQ multiplex PCR, the TCRdb table keeps only in-frame clones and is missing some. The sample contains about 5,000 clones, approximately 92% of which appear only once. Source material: CD8+ T cells from blood. These receptors were taken from a human donor with classical Hodgkin lymphoma. CDR3s include the opening cysteine and the closing phenylalanine or tryptophan. A D gene is named only where the DNA matches it firmly. Expanded clones get a size class; other rows say once, few or many, or leave the size out.

>15|TRBV2|TRBJ2-7|TRBD1|-
TGTGCCAGCAGTTACGGACAGGGGTTAATCTACGAGCAGTACTTC
CASSYGQGLIYEQYF
>18|TRBV5-8|TRBJ2-6|TRBD1|-
TGTGCCAGCAGCTCCGACAGGGGGCGCTTCCCTGGGGCCAACGTCCTGACTTTC
CASSSDRGRFPGANVLTF
>13|TRBV6-4|TRBJ2-1|-|-
TGTGCCAGCAGTGACGGGACAAACAATGAGCAGTTCTTC
CASSDGTNNEQFF
>13|TRBV13|TRBJ1-1|-|once
TGTGCCAGCAGCTCAGGTCTGAACACTGAAGCTTTCTTT
CASSSGLNTEAFF
>16|TRBV7-8|TRBJ2-7|TRBD1|-
TGTGCCAGCAGCTTAATAACAGGGGAAAAAGCCTACGAGCAGTACTTC
CASSLITGEKAYEQYF
>9|TRBV2|TRBJ2-1|-|-
TGTGCCAGCGGGGATGAGCAGTTCTTC
CASGDEQFF
>12|TRBV6-6|TRBJ1-4|-|-
TGTGCCAGCGGGGGGGATGATGAAAAACTGTTTTTT
CASGGDDEKLFF
>14|TRBV5-6|TRBJ2-7|-|-
TGTGCCAGCAGCTCGGCCGGGCGGGGCGACGAGCAGTACTTC
CASSSAGRGDEQYF
>13|TRBV11-2|TRBJ2-7|-|-
TGTGCCACCGCTCAGGGTCACTCCTACGAGCAGTACTTC
CATAQGHSYEQYF
>14|TRBV6-5|TRBJ1-2|-|once
TGTGCCAGCAGCCCCGTCACCCCCCTTGAGGGCTACACCTTC
CASSPVTPLEGYTF
>17|TRBV7-9|TRBJ1-1|-|once
TGTGCCAGCAGCTTAGTCCCTGGCGGGGGGCCCAACACTGAAGCTTTCTTT
CASSLVPGGGPNTEAFF
>15|TRBV21-1|TRBJ1-5|-|-
TGTGCCAGCAGCAAATTGGAGCAGGGTTGGCAGCCCCAGCATTTT
CASSKLEQGWQPQHF
>16|TRBV7-6|TRBJ2-2|-|once
TGTGCCAGCAGCTTATCGCGGACAGCAAACACCGGGGAGCTGTTTTTT
CASSLSRTANTGELFF
>16|TRBV9|TRBJ2-2|TRBD2|-
TGTGCCAGCAGCGTAGCGGCTAGCGGTAACACCGGGGAGCTGTTTTTT
CASSVAASGNTGELFF